These T cell receptor beta chains were read from a single sample in a study of T cell changes during pregnancy in multiple sclerosis. Sequenced by immunoSEQ multiplex PCR; TCRdb stores in-frame clones only, minus some. The sample has 90,000 to 95,000 clones; 85% to 95% are singletons. Specimen: peripheral blood, collected in the third trimester of pregnancy. These receptors were taken from a female donor with multiple sclerosis, enrolled in a pregnancy study. CDR3s include the opening cysteine and the closing phenylalanine or tryptophan. Each record gives: CDR3 protein, V gene, J gene.

CASSFFGLAGGRGEFF,TRBV5-4,TRBJ2-1
CASSYMGQKLFF,TRBV6-5,TRBJ1-4
CASSQGAGGLTDTQYF,TRBV4-1,TRBJ2-3
CASSLTGLRTGELFF,TRBV7-3,TRBJ2-2
CASSLARLAVNTGELFF,TRBV7-9,TRBJ2-2
CASSFGDREIYEQYF,TRBV5-1,TRBJ2-7
CASSYRALGTDTQYF,TRBV6-5,TRBJ2-3
CASSSGTGPYEQYF,TRBV4-3,TRBJ2-7
CASRLPQGGTEAFF,TRBV28,TRBJ1-1
CASSRGLAGGNEQFF,TRBV7-3,TRBJ2-1
CASSLGGYLETQYF,TRBV5-6,TRBJ2-5
CARRNRGTDTQYF,TRBV2,TRBJ2-3
CASSLDPRGIYGYTF,TRBV5-1,TRBJ1-2
CASSFLTAGEHNEQFF,TRBV27,TRBJ2-1
CATPMNTEAFF,TRBV2,TRBJ1-1
CASTTSYGQGAKGYTF,TRBV7-2,TRBJ1-2
CASSQVADPLNTEAFF,TRBV4-1,TRBJ1-1
CASSLGSGSNQPQHF,TRBV13,TRBJ1-5
CASSHTGTGDGGYTF,TRBV5-1,TRBJ1-2
CAISEAREQETQYF,TRBV10-3,TRBJ2-5
CASSPRQGPSYEQYF,TRBV28,TRBJ2-7
CASSFSGLTSYEQYF,TRBV27,TRBJ2-7
CASRPGHIYGYTF,TRBV6-5,TRBJ1-2
CATSLGPQNTEAFF,TRBV7-3,TRBJ1-1
CASSEGYGELFF,TRBV6-1,TRBJ2-2
CASSSRLVQETQYF,TRBV5-6,TRBJ2-5
CASSHPGGGTGELFF,TRBV7-9,TRBJ2-2
CAISGQPGQQEQYF,TRBV10-3,TRBJ2-7
CASSLQGSRETQYF,TRBV7-6,TRBJ2-5
CASRYNEKLFF,TRBV28,TRBJ1-4
CASSPDSSTGGYTF,TRBV18,TRBJ1-2
CASRALRLGYTF,TRBV28,TRBJ1-2
CASSFPGGSGNSYEQYF,TRBV7-2,TRBJ2-7
CATSADSYEQYF,TRBV15,TRBJ2-7
CASSFRLGSFGEQYF,TRBV7-9,TRBJ2-7
CASSPRTGDKVIEVF,TRBV18,TRBJ2-1
CASGAAGVVYEQYF,TRBV19,TRBJ2-7
CASRPPGQSYNEQFF,TRBV2,TRBJ2-1
CASSSFTSGRPGELFF,TRBV6-5,TRBJ2-2
CASSFWGPNTYEQYF,TRBV5-4,.
CASGSGGRTGELFF,TRBV21-1,TRBJ2-2
CASRGDRSNTEAFF,TRBV2,TRBJ1-1
CASSGREGASTEAFF,TRBV7-9,TRBJ1-1
CASSLVFGNTGELFF,TRBV7-2,TRBJ2-2
CASSLDGGQTEAFF,TRBV5-1,TRBJ1-1
CASSTTGLSQYF,TRBV27,TRBJ2-5
CASSMAGTGHGYTF,TRBV19,TRBJ1-2
CASSPIPPGQGRGYTF,TRBV28,TRBJ1-2
CASTLGVAGGRDEQFF,TRBV7-6,TRBJ2-1
CAWRQGKEKLFF,TRBV30,TRBJ1-4
CASSSGQETYNEQFF,TRBV19,TRBJ2-1
CASSMVAGYNEQFF,TRBV19,TRBJ2-1
CASSLDSGRADEQFF,TRBV28,TRBJ2-1
CASSQQENQPQHF,TRBV6-1,TRBJ1-5
CSVESRVNGYTF,TRBV29-1,TRBJ1-2
CASSPTRAASYGYTF,TRBV14,TRBJ1-2
CASSRDTTTNEKLFF,TRBV7-8,TRBJ1-4